Listed below are T cell receptor beta chains from one sample, sequenced in a study of cytomegalovirus exposure and HLA in healthy donors. Produced via immunoSEQ multiplex PCR; TCRdb's table is partial and in-frame only. The data include roughly 35,000 clones; the top ten clones carry roughly 2%. The sequenced material came from PBMCs. The receptors were gathered from a woman in her 40s in good health and CMV-seropositive. The CDR3 runs from the conserved cysteine through the conserved F or W. D genes are given only for firm matches.

CDR3,DNA,V,J,D
CSVHQGFGYTF,TGCAGCGTTCATCAGGGGTTTGGCTACACCTTC,TRBV29-1,TRBJ1-2,.
CASRTGGNQPQHF,TGTGCCAGTCGGACAGGGGGGAATCAGCCCCAGCATTTT,TRBV19,TRBJ1-5,TRBD1
CASSLDRPLKGRKQDEKLFF,TGTGCCAGCAGCTTAGATCGGCCTCTGAAAGGACGCAAACAGGATGAAAAACTGTTTTTT,TRBV11-2,TRBJ1-4,.
CASSDPSLGEQYF,TGTGCCAGCAGTGACCCCTCCCTAGGCGAGCAGTACTTC,TRBV25-1,TRBJ2-7,.
CASSQDRRGGTDTQYF,TGCGCCAGCAGCCAAGATCGACGCGGGGGCACAGATACGCAGTATTTT,TRBV4-3,TRBJ2-3,.
CASSSTNPPTSGRLNEQYF,TGTGCCAGCAGCTCAACCAACCCCCCTACTAGCGGGAGACTCAACGAGCAGTACTTC,TRBV7-9,TRBJ2-7,TRBD2
CASSIGGAVETQYF,TGTGCCAGTAGTATAGGCGGTGCGGTAGAGACCCAGTACTTC,TRBV19,TRBJ2-5,.
CASSPFQGGTGELFF,TGTGCCAGCTCACCGTTTCAGGGTGGCACCGGGGAGCTGTTTTTT,TRBV18,TRBJ2-2,.
CASSFRGTNDEQYF,TGCGCCAGCAGCTTCCGAGGAACTAACGACGAGCAGTACTTC,TRBV5-1,TRBJ2-7,.
CASSSFASWLVNEQFF,TGTGCCAGCAGTTCTTTCGCTAGTTGGTTGGTTAATGAGCAGTTCTTC,TRBV28,TRBJ2-1,.
CASSLTGGFYNSPLHF,TGCGCCAGCAGCTTAACAGGGGGATTCTATAATTCACCCCTCCACTTT,TRBV5-1,TRBJ1-6,TRBD1
CASSPDRREAFF,TGTGCCAGCAGCCCTGACAGGCGTGAAGCTTTCTTT,TRBV7-8,TRBJ1-1,.
CASTIGQGATDTQYF,TGTGCCAGTACCATTGGACAGGGGGCGACAGATACGCAGTATTTT,TRBV19,TRBJ2-3,TRBD1
CASSQGLAGWNTGELFF,TGTGCCAGCAGCCAAGGACTAGCGGGGTGGAACACCGGGGAGCTGTTTTTT,TRBV4-2,TRBJ2-2,TRBD2
CASSLGPAYQPQHF,TGTGCCAGCAGCTTAGGGCCTGCTTATCAGCCCCAGCATTTT,TRBV7-2,TRBJ1-5,.
CASSQLGTDEQFF,TGCGCCAGCAGCCAGCTAGGCACGGATGAGCAGTTCTTC,TRBV4-1,TRBJ2-1,.
CASSKGSSGGVDTQYF,TGTGCCAGCAGCAAAGGAAGTAGCGGGGGGGTGGATACGCAGTATTTT,TRBV9,TRBJ2-3,TRBD2
CASSIVAGAYGYTF,TGTGCCAGTAGTATAGTGGCAGGCGCCTATGGCTACACCTTC,TRBV19,TRBJ1-2,.
CASKNERWGANTGELFF,TGTGCCAGCAAAAATGAGCGTTGGGGGGCGAACACCGGGGAGCTGTTTTTT,TRBV2,TRBJ2-2,.
CASTQGDVEKLFF,TGTGCCAGCACTCAGGGGGATGTTGAAAAACTGTTTTTT,TRBV6-1,TRBJ1-4,TRBD1
CASSTPGRSGGQTYEQYF,TGTGCCAGTAGTACACCCGGTCGGTCAGGGGGCCAAACCTACGAGCAGTACTTC,TRBV19,TRBJ2-7,TRBD1
CASSTGRNTEAFF,TGTGCCAGCAGTACAGGGAGGAACACTGAAGCTTTCTTT,TRBV6-5,TRBJ1-1,.
CASLNTGANEQFF,TGTGCCAGTCTAAACACGGGAGCCAATGAGCAGTTCTTC,TRBV6-6,TRBJ2-1,.
CASNSQEGYEQYF,TGTGCCAGTAATAGCCAGGAGGGATACGAGCAGTACTTC,TRBV19,TRBJ2-7,.
CASSPQGAGKTEAFF,TGTGCCAGCAGCCCTCAGGGGGCGGGAAAGACTGAAGCTTTCTTT,TRBV7-3,TRBJ1-1,TRBD1
CASSQGSAINEKLFF,TGTGCCAGTTCCCAGGGGAGCGCGATAAATGAAAAACTGTTTTTT,TRBV19,TRBJ1-4,.
CASSLADRGTEAFF,TGTGCCAGCAGCTTGGCGGACAGGGGCACTGAAGCTTTCTTT,TRBV5-6,TRBJ1-1,TRBD1
CASSARDRTGYTF,TGTGCCAGCAGCGCCCGGGACAGAACAGGCTACACCTTC,TRBV9,TRBJ1-2,TRBD1
CASSLHSGTGVGKLFF,TGTGCCAGCAGTTTACACTCCGGGACAGGGGTAGGAAAACTGTTTTTT,TRBV27,TRBJ1-4,TRBD1
CASSQDQGQLLSRGTDTQYF,TGTGCCAGCAGCCAAGATCAAGGACAGCTCCTCTCGAGAGGCACAGATACGCAGTATTTT,TRBV4-2,TRBJ2-3,.
CASSPPGGREPQHF,TGTGCCAGCAGCCCCCCAGGGGGCCGGGAGCCCCAGCATTTT,TRBV28,TRBJ1-5,TRBD1
CASSVGGGLDNEQFF,TGTGCCAGCAGCGTAGGAGGGGGTTTAGACAATGAGCAGTTCTTC,TRBV9,TRBJ2-1,.
CASSGSGNYEQYF,TGTGCCAGCAGCGGTAGCGGGAACTACGAGCAGTACTTC,TRBV9,TRBJ2-7,TRBD2
CASSEEGAMGNTIYF,TGTGCCAGCAGTGAAGAGGGGGCGATGGGAAACACCATATATTTT,TRBV2,TRBJ1-3,TRBD1
CASSFFVGNSYEQYF,TGTGCCAGCAGTTTTTTTGTTGGCAACTCCTACGAGCAGTACTTC,TRBV28,TRBJ2-7,.
CASRNRDYSMEQYF,TGTGCCAGCAGGAATCGGGACTACTCAATGGAGCAGTACTTC,TRBV28,TRBJ2-7,TRBD2
CASSQDPTPDTQYF,TGCGCCAGCAGCCAAGATCCCACACCAGATACGCAGTATTTT,TRBV4-1,TRBJ2-3,.
CASSSPGTEFEQYF,TGTGCCAGCAGCTCACCCGGGACAGAGTTCGAGCAGTACTTC,TRBV7-9,TRBJ2-7,TRBD1
CASSFTASYEQYF,TGTGCCAGCAGTTTTACAGCATCCTACGAGCAGTACTTC,TRBV28,TRBJ2-7,.
CASSLDWDRGGIETQYF,TGTGCCAGCAGCTTAGACTGGGACAGGGGAGGTATCGAGACCCAGTACTTC,TRBV7-9,TRBJ2-5,TRBD1
CSVKKDRGLGKLFF,TGCAGCGTTAAAAAGGACAGGGGGCTCGGAAAACTGTTTTTT,TRBV29-1,TRBJ1-4,TRBD1
CANHSDSPYEQYF,TGTGCCAACCATTCGGACAGTCCTTACGAGCAGTACTTC,TRBV28,TRBJ2-7,.
CSVTLLARETQYF,TGCAGCGTTACTCTACTAGCTAGGGAGACCCAGTACTTC,TRBV29-1,TRBJ2-5,.
CSAIGQGPYEQYF,TGCAGCGCAATTGGACAGGGGCCCTACGAGCAGTACTTC,TRBV29-1,TRBJ2-7,TRBD1
CASSSSLSGENQPQHF,TGTGCCAGCAGTTCTAGCCTTTCAGGGGAGAACCAGCCCCAGCATTTT,TRBV28,TRBJ1-5,.
CASSLKHHAPSLHEKLFF,TGCGCCAGCAGCTTGAAACACCACGCCCCATCCCTCCATGAAAAACTGTTTTTT,TRBV5-1,TRBJ1-4,.